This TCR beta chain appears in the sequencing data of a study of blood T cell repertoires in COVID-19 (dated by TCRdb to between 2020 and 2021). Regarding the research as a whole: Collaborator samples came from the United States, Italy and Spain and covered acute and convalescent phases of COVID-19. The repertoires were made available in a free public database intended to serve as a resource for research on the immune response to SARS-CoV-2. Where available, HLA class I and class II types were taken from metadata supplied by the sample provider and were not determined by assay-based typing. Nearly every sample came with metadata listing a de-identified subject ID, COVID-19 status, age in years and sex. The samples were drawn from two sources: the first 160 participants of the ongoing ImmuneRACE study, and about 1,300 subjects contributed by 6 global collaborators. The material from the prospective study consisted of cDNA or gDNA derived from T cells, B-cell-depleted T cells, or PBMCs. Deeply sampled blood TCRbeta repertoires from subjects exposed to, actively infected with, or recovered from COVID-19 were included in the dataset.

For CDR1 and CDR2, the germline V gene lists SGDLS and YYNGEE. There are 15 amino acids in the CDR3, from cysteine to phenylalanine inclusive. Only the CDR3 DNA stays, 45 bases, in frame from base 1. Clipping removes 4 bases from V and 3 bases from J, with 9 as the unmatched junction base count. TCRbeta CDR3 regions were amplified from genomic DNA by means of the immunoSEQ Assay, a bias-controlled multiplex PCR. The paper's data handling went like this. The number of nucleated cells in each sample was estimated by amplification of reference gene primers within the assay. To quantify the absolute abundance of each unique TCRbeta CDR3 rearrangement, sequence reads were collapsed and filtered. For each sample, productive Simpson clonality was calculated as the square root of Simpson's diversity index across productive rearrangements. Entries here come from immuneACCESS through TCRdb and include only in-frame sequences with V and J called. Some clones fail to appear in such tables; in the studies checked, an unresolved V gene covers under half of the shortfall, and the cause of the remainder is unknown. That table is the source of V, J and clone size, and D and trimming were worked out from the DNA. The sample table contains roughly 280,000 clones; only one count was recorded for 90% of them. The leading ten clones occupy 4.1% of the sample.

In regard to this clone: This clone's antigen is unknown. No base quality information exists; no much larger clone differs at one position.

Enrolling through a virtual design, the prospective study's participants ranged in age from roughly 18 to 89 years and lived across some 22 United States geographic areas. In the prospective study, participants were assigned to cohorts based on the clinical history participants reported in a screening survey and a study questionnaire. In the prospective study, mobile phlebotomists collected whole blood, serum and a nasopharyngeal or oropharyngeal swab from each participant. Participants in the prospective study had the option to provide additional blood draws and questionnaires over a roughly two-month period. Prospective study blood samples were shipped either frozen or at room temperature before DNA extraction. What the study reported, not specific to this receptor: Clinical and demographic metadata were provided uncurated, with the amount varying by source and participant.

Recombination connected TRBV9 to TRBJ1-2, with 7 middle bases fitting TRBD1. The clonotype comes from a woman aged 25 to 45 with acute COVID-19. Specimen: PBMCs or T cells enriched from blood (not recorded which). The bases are TGTGCCAGCAGCCCCCGACAGGGAACCGACTATGGCTACACCTTC. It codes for CASSPRQGTDYGYTF.